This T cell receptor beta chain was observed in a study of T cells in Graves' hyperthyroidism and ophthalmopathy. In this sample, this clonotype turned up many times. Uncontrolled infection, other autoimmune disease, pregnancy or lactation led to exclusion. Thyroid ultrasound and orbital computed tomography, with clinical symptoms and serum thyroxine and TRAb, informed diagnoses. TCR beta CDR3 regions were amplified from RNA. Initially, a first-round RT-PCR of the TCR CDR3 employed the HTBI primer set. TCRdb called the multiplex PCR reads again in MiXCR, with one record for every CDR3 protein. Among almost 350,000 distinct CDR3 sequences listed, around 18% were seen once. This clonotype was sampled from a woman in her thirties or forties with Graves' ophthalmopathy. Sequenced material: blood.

The CDR3 reads CASSLMADYGYTF. CDR3 coding DNA: TGTGCCAGCAGTTTAATGGCCGACTATGGCTACACCTTC. The rearrangement uses TRBV28 and TRBJ1-2; D remains ambiguous. The V gene lost 2 bases and the J gene lost 3 bases, with 7 bases spanning the gap. This CDR3 spans 13 amino acids. Germline V gene sequence: CDR1 MDHEN, CDR2 SYDVKM.